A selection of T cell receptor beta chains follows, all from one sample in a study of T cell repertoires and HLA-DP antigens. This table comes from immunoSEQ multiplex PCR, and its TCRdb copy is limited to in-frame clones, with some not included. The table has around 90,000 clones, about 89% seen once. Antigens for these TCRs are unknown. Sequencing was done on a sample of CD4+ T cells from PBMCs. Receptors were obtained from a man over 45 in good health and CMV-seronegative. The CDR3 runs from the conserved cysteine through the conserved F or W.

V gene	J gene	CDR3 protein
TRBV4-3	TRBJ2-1	CASSQDGLAGGPFINEQFF
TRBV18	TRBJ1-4	CASSPSGASDEKLFF
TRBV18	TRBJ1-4	CASSPYRTTNEKLFF
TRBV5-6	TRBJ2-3	CASWGGRRTDTQYF
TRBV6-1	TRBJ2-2	CASSGGGNTGELFF
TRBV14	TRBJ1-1	CASSHRAPGTEAFF
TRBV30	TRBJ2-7	CAWSSTGWNEQYF
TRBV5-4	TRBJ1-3	CATKEGSGNTIYF
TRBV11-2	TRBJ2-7	CASSFWGERDEQYF
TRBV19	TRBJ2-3	CASSITSGISTDTQYF
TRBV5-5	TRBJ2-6	CASSPRTGAVSGANVLTF
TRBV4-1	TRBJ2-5	CASSQSYGRETQYF
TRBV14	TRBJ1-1	CASSPMTGENTEAFF
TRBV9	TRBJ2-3	CASSVELLGSADTQYF
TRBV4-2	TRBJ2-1	CASSQDSASHNEQFF
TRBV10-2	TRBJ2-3	CASSATTDTQYF
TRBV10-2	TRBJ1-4	CATGIGATNEKLFF
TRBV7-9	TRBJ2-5	CASSLDRVRETQYF
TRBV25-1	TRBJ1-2	CASSPGTVYGYTF
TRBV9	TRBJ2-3	CASSVAQGGTDTQYF
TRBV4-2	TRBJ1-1	CASSQGGQVRAFF
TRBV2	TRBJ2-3	CASRAGADTQYF
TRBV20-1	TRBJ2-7	CSARVGVEQYF
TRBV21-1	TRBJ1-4	CASRAYKVHNEKLFF
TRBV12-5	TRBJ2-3	CASGLVQATDTQYF
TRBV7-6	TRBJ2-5	CASSFSGVGETQYF
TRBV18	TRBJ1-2	CASSPRGTGEDGYTF
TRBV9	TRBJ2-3	CASSGADTDTQYF
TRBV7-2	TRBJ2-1	CASSLAGGQGLAYNEQFF
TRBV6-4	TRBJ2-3	CASSPGGHTDTQYF
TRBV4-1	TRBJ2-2	CASSQATGELFF
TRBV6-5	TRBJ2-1	CASSYSRGTRKSQFF
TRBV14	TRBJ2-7	CASSLAHYEQYF
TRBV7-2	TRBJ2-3	CASSLVGTSGGGTDTQYF
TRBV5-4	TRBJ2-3	CASSPTGNTDTQYF
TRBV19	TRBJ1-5	CASSIMRGTGGPIQPQHF
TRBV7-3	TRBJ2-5	CASSPTRAMAQYF
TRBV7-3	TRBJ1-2	CASSLDWGLGGYTF
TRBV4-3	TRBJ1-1	CASSLRRNTEAFF
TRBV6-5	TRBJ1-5	CAGSSDRVQPQHF
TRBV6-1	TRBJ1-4	CASSVYPGGTNEKLFF
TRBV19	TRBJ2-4	CASSPGTVFRSVLAKNIQYF
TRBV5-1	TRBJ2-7	CASSLAGSNYEQYF
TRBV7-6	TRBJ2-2	CASSLRGGGTGELFF
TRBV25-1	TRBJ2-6	CASGGAGARSGANVLTF
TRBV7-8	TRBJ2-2	CASSPGLAGVNTGELFF
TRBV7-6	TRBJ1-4	CASSTTGPATNEKLFF
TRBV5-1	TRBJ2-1	CASSLHPPDRGGSNEQFF
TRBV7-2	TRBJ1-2	CASSLGINQGFRYGYTF
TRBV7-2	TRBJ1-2	CASSLKRAGGVGGYTF
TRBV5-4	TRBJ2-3	CASSLGAEPSTDTQYF